Each of the 32 T cell receptor beta chains below was sequenced from the same sample in a study of T cell responses to AZD1222 COVID-19 vaccine. TCRdb keeps only in-frame clones here, not all; method: immunoSEQ multiplex PCR. The sample has some 130,000 clones, around 90% seen once. The sample here was peripheral blood, taken 28 days after the second AZD1222 dose. The receptors here all came from an adult who received the AZD1222 COVID-19 vaccine.

The J gene is TRBJ1-4, the V gene TRBV29-1, with 8 bases matching TRBD1. The V and J ends lost 4 bases and 8 bases, in that order; junction bases with no gene match: 9. CDR3 length: 14 residues. The V gene's germline CDR1 is SQVTM and CDR2 ANQGSEA. CDR3 sequence reads: CSVAGQAPGEKLFF. The CDR3 DNA reads TGCAGCGTTGCGGGACAGGCCCCGGGGGAAAAACTGTTTTTT.

The V and J genes are TRBV7-2 and TRBJ2-7; 8 bases agree with TRBD1. CDR1 and CDR2 (germline): SGHTA, FQGNSA. V gave up 6 bases and J gave up 3 bases; unmatched junction bases: 13. The CDR3 has 16 residues. CDR3 sequence: CASRPLDGQGFYEQYF. The CDR3 DNA sequence: TGTGCCAGCAGGCCCCTAGATGGACAGGGATTCTACGAGCAGTACTTC.

J is TRBJ2-7 and V is TRBV3-1 (or the pseudogene TRBV3-2); no reliable D call. Trimming stripped 4 bases from V and 2 bases from J, with 6 bases between. This CDR3 region has 12 residues. Germline CDR1 reads LGHDT; CDR2 reads YNNKEL (reference sequence). The CDR3 coding sequence is TGTGCCAGCAGCCGTTTTACCTACGAGCAGTACTTC. Protein: CASSRFTYEQYF.

The chain has TRBV4-2 and TRBJ2-1; TRBD2 agrees at 7 bases. The J segment lost 6 bases and the V segment lost 3 bases, leaving 14 bases of the junction unmatched. The CDR3 is made up of 17 amino acids. Germline V gene sequence: CDR1 LGHNA, CDR2 YNFKEQ. CDR3 DNA sequence: TGTGCCAGCAGCCACGCTATAGCGGGCTTGAGGGGCAATGAGCAGTTCTTC. This codes for CASSHAIAGLRGNEQFF.

This chain links TRBV30 with TRBJ2-5; no clear D. Germline V CDR1 and CDR2: GTSNPN, SVGIG (reference sequence). Deletions cut 1 base from V and 8 bases from J, with 8 bases between. This CDR3 region has 11 residues. The CDR3 bases are TGTGCCTGGAGTGCGACCGCCACCCAGTACTTC. This codes for CAWSATATQYF.

This clone has only one observation. The genes are TRBV6-1 and TRBJ1-2; no firm D call. CDR3 length: 14 residues. V was pared by 0 bases and J by 4 bases, with 9 bases between. Germline V lookup: CDR1 MNHNS, CDR2 SASEGT. CDR3 in amino acids: CASSEAWVTYGYTF. The CDR3 DNA reads as TGTGCCAGCAGTGAAGCTTGGGTTACCTATGGCTACACCTTC.

The chain uses TRBV29-1 and TRBJ1-1, with a weak D call TRBD1 (6 bases). Germline assignment: CDR1 SQVTM and CDR2 ANQGSEA. This CDR3 is 15 amino acids long. Trimming stripped 5 bases from V and 1 base from J, with 17 bases between. The CDR3 protein is CSVRTGGGQNTEAFF. The DNA for the CDR3 is TGCAGCGTTCGCACCGGAGGGGGGCAGAACACTGAAGCTTTCTTT.

The J gene is TRBJ1-5, the V gene TRBV7-8, with D unresolved. Germline CDR1 reads SGHVS; CDR2 reads FQNEAQ. Trimming shortened V by 4 bases and J by 5 bases, and 12 bases separated the two germline ends. The CDR3 totals 14 residues. For the CDR3, the DNA is TGTGCCAGCAGCTGGACGGGGAGGGATCAGCCCCAGCATTTT. This gives the protein CASSWTGRDQPQHF.

In nucleotides, the CDR3 is TGTGCCAGTAGTTCCCTTAGGGGAGGGGGCACCGGGGAGCTGTTTTTT. Its protein is CASSSLRGGGTGELFF. V gene TRBV19 combines with J gene TRBJ2-2; TRBD2 might be the D (7 bases). The CDR3 spans 16 residues. Germline lookup yields CDR1 LNHDA and CDR2 SQIVND (reference sequence). V was cut by 5 bases and J by 4 bases, with 17 bases left in between.

The chain combines TRBV6-5 with TRBJ2-5; 9 nucleotides match TRBD2. V shed 6 bases and J 5 bases; nucleotides not matched to a gene: 7. CDR1 MNHEY and CDR2 SVGAGI come from the germline V gene. There are 14 residues in the CDR3. The CDR3: CASRRLAVSETQYF. CDR3 sequence (DNA): TGTGCCAGCAGAAGACTAGCGGTTTCGGAGACCCAGTACTTC.

V gene TRBV15 combines with J gene TRBJ1-5; D remains unclear. V gave up 0 bases and J gave up 6 bases, with 12 bases separating them. The length of the CDR3 is 15 residues. Germline CDR1 LNHNV, CDR2 YYDKDF (reference sequence). DNA of the CDR3: TGTGCCACCAGCAGAGATGCTGGGCGCGGTCAGCCCCAGCATTTT. It is translated as CATSRDAGRGQPQHF.

A few counts support this clone. CDR3 in DNA: TGTGCCAGCAGTTACTCAAAAACAGGGGGCGAGCAGTACTTC. Residues: CASSYSKTGGEQYF. The rearrangement links TRBV6-2 or TRBV6-3 to TRBJ2-7; 8 nucleotides match TRBD1. This CDR3 spans 14 amino acids. The V gene's germline CDR1 is MNHEY and CDR2 SVGEGT. J lost 6 bases, V lost 0 bases, and 4 bases had no gene match.

The rearrangement links TRBV15 to TRBJ2-7, with 7 bases that match TRBD2. Germline lookup yields CDR1 LNHNV and CDR2 YYDKDF (reference sequence). The CDR3 runs to 14 residues. After removal of 4 bases from V and 4 bases from J, the junction contained 7 bases not matched to a gene. The CDR3 loop is CATSNLRGGYEQYF. As DNA, the CDR3 is TGTGCCACCAGCAACCTCCGCGGGGGATACGAGCAGTACTTC.

The V and J genes are TRBV28 and TRBJ1-1; maybe TRBD1 (6 bases). CDR1 MDHEN and CDR2 SYDVKM come from the germline V gene. V was pared by 3 bases and J by 7 bases, with 15 bases between. The length of the CDR3 is 14 residues. The CDR3 DNA follows: TGTGCCAGCAGTTTCGTGGGGGCGCAGAGTGAAGCTTTCTTT. Translating gives CASSFVGAQSEAFF.

The chain employs TRBV11-2 and TRBJ1-4; 7 bases fit TRBD1. CDR3 size: 12 residues. In germline, CDR1 is SGHAT, CDR2 FQNNGV. With V trimmed by 3 bases and J by 13 bases, 5 bases remained unmatched. The CDR3 region has the DNA TGTGCCAGCAGCTTGGACAGGACAACACTGTTTTTT. Its translation is CASSLDRTTLFF.

V and J are TRBV7-3 and TRBJ1-2; no clear D gene. Germline V CDR1 and CDR2: SGHTA, FQGTGA. V was shortened by 2 bases and J by 6 bases, with 13 bases between the two germline ends. CDR3 length: 14 residues. CDR3: CASSLSGRGDGYTF. CDR3 DNA sequence: TGTGCCAGCAGCTTATCGGGGAGAGGAGATGGCTACACCTTC. The whole variable domain, remainder taken from reference TRBV7-3 and TRBJ1-2, is GAGVSQTPSNKVTEKGKYVELRCDPISGHTALYWYRQSLGQGPEFLIYFQGTGAADDSGLPNDRFFAVRPEGSVSTLKIQRTERGDSAVYLCASSLSGRGDGYTFGSGTRLTVV.

This clone is a singleton in its sample. J is TRBJ1-1 and V is TRBV7-9; 9 nucleotides agree with TRBD1. Germline V gene sequence: CDR1 SEHNR, CDR2 FQNEAQ (reference sequence). CDR3 size: 14 residues. V trimming: 5 bases; J trimming: 7 bases; junction bases outside the gene matches: 8. CDR3 coding DNA: TGTGCCAGCAGCCCAGGACAGGGGTACGGTGAAGCTTTCTTT. The encoded protein is CASSPGQGYGEAFF.

The V gene is TRBV29-1, the J gene TRBJ1-1; no firm D call. The CDR3 loop spans 14 amino acids. V lost 0 bases and J 5 bases, leaving 13 bases between the germline ends. The germline V gene encodes CDR1 SQVTM and CDR2 ANQGSEA. The CDR3 loop reads CSVEDSPSGTEAFF. DNA for the CDR3: TGCAGCGTTGAAGATTCGCCCAGTGGGACTGAAGCTTTCTTT.

The genes are TRBV5-1 and TRBJ1-1; 9 positions match TRBD1. The CDR3 runs 15 residues. Germline values: CDR1 SGHRS, CDR2 YFSETQ. V was pared by 2 bases and J by 3 bases, with 5 bases of the junction left unmatched. The DNA for the CDR3 is TGCGCCAGCAGCTTTCGCGGGGACAGGGACACTGAAGCTTTCTTT. Amino acid sequence: CASSFRGDRDTEAFF. The variable domain in full, completed from reference TRBV5-1 and TRBJ1-1, reads KAGVTQTPRYLIKTRGQQVTLSCSPISGHRSVSWYQQTPGQGLQFLFEYFSETQRNKGNFPGRFSGRQFSNSRSEMNVSTLELGDSALYLCASSFRGDRDTEAFFGQGTRLTVV.

The J gene is TRBJ2-2, the V gene TRBV3-1 (or the pseudogene TRBV3-2); D is unresolved. Germline V gene lookup returns CDR1 LGHDT and CDR2 YNNKEL (reference sequence). V was clipped by 2 bases and J by 6 bases, with 16 bases between them. The CDR3 has 16 amino acids. CDR3 protein: CASSQIRRPGAGELFF. In nucleotides, the CDR3 is TGTGCCAGCAGCCAAATCCGGCGACCAGGAGCCGGGGAGCTGTTTTTT.

V gene TRBV5-6 combines with J gene TRBJ1-5, with a tentative D call TRBD1 (5 bases). Trimming took 3 bases from V and 7 from J, leaving 14 bases between them. CDR3 size: 14 residues. The germline V gene has CDR1 SGHDT and CDR2 YYEEEE. Here the CDR3 reads CASSSGALGQPQHF. In DNA, the CDR3 is TGTGCCAGCAGCTCCGGGGCATTGGGACAGCCCCAGCATTTT.

The genes are TRBV5-5 and TRBJ2-5, with TRBD2 as a possible D gene (7 bases). The germline V and J ends were trimmed by 4 bases and 5 bases, with 15 bases remaining between them. Germline-derived CDR1 and CDR2 are SGHKS and YYEKEE (reference sequence). The CDR3 loop spans 14 amino acids. The DNA of the CDR3 is TGTGCCAGCAGCACCCCCGGGGGGCGGGAGACCCAGTACTTC. It yields the protein CASSTPGGRETQYF.

V and J are TRBV19 and TRBJ2-7, with D possibly being TRBD1 (6 bases). CDR1 LNHDA and CDR2 SQIVND come from the germline V gene (reference sequence). The CDR3 loop spans 16 amino acids. The germline V and J ends were trimmed by 1 base and 7 bases, with 20 bases remaining between them. The CDR3 nucleotides are TGTGCCAGTAGTATAGCCCACAGGGCTATGGTTGCGGAGCAGTACTTC. Residues: CASSIAHRAMVAEQYF.

There are a few counts of this clone. J is TRBJ1-1 and V is TRBV19; D gene uncertain. Germline assignment: CDR1 LNHDA and CDR2 SQIVND (reference sequence). Trimming took off 5 bases at V and 0 bases at J, with 10 bases between the two ends. The CDR3 runs to 14 residues. This CDR3 reads CASSGRTLNTEAFF. For the CDR3, the DNA is TGTGCCAGTAGTGGACGGACTTTGAACACTGAAGCTTTCTTT. Based on the CDR3 plus reference TRBV19 and TRBJ1-1, the full variable domain is DGGITQSPKYLFRKEGQNVTLSCEQNLNHDAMYWYRQDPGQGLRLIYYSQIVNDFQKGDIAEGYSVSREKKESFPLTVTSAQKNPTAFYLCASSGRTLNTEAFFGQGTRLTVV.

This chain connects TRBV7-9 to TRBJ1-1, with D possibly being TRBD1 (6 bases). This CDR3 comprises 13 residues. The V end was cut by 5 bases, the J end by 1 base, with 8 bases between. Germline CDR1 and CDR2: SEHNR and FQNEAQ (reference sequence). CDR3 nucleotides: TGTGCCAGCAGCACGACAGGGAACACTGAAGCTTTCTTT. It specifies CASSTTGNTEAFF.

The chain uses TRBV21-1 and TRBJ2-2; whether TRBD1, the table's D call, matches the DNA was not checked. TRBV21-1 is assigned pseudogene status. The CDR3 runs to 19 residues. CDR3 loop: CASSKGSRGSNANTGELFF. CDR3 DNA sequence: TGTGCCAGCAGCAAGGGTTCCAGGGGAAGTAACGCGAACACCGGGGAGCTGTTTTTT.

The DNA of the CDR3 is TGCGCCAGCAGCTTCACTAGCGGAGAGTACAATGAGCAGTTCTTC. Protein: CASSFTSGEYNEQFF. V usage is TRBV5-1 and J usage is TRBJ2-1, with 8 bases that match TRBD2. From germline, CDR1 is SGHRS and CDR2 YFSETQ. This CDR3 contains 15 residues. Germline trimming cut 2 bases from V and 4 bases from J; bases unmatched to any gene: 5.

The CDR3 bases are TGTGCCAGCAGCTTACGAGGGTTACAGCAGTTCTACGAGCAGTACTTC. This sequence encodes CASSLRGLQQFYEQYF. V is TRBV7-2 and J is TRBJ2-7, with TRBD2 as a possible D gene (5 bases). The V end was cut by 2 bases, the J end by 3 bases, with 17 bases between. The CDR3 totals 16 residues. From germline, CDR1 is SGHTA and CDR2 FQGNSA.

This sequence joins TRBV13 and TRBJ2-7; 8 positions agree with TRBD1. Germline V gene lookup returns CDR1 PRHDT and CDR2 FYEKMQ (reference sequence). With V trimmed by 10 bases and J by 6 bases, 5 bases remained unmatched. CDR3 length equals 11 residues. The CDR3 loop is CAIFTGGEQYF. CDR3 bases: TGTGCCATCTTCACAGGGGGCGAGCAGTACTTC.

The chain links TRBV4-3 to TRBJ1-3; no clear D. CDR1 LGHNA and CDR2 YSLEER come from the germline V gene. The CDR3 sequence is 15 residues long. Trimming took off 0 bases at V and 7 bases at J, with 13 bases between the two ends. This CDR3 reads CASSQDLVEANTIYF. In nucleotides, the CDR3 is TGCGCCAGCAGCCAAGATCTTGTCGAGGCGAACACCATATATTTT.

This clone was found a few times. CDR3 in amino acids: CASTLLSTGETGELFF. The DNA for the CDR3 is TGTGCCAGTACCCTATTAAGCACAGGGGAGACCGGGGAGCTGTTTTTT. The rearrangement uses TRBV19 and TRBJ2-2; the match to TRBD1 covers 7 bases. CDR1 and CDR2 from the germline V gene are LNHDA and SQIVND (reference sequence). The CDR3 consists of 16 residues. Trimming took 7 bases from V and 5 from J; bases not matched to a gene: 13.

This clone has only a few counts. The V gene is TRBV19, the J gene TRBJ1-5, with unresolved D. V was shortened by 0 bases and J by 2 bases, with 8 bases between the two germline ends. The CDR3 is 15 amino acids. CDR1 and CDR2 from the germline V gene are LNHDA and SQIVND (reference sequence). The CDR3 loop is CASSIEGQGNQPQHF. DNA of the CDR3: TGTGCCAGTAGTATAGAGGGCCAAGGCAATCAGCCCCAGCATTTT. Using reference TRBV19 and TRBJ1-5 for the parts outside the CDR3, the full variable domain is DGGITQSPKYLFRKEGQNVTLSCEQNLNHDAMYWYRQDPGQGLRLIYYSQIVNDFQKGDIAEGYSVSREKKESFPLTVTSAQKNPTAFYLCASSIEGQGNQPQHFGDGTRLSIL.